This T cell receptor (beta chain) is from a study of cytomegalovirus exposure and HLA in healthy donors. General study findings and limits: Later analysis identified 15,000 to 20,000 TCR beta sequences associated with HLA alleles, using a false discovery rate threshold of 0.05. Specificity of a few CMV-associated chains for CMV antigens was verified in vitro.

A word on this clone: The target antigen is unknown.

Vbeta (60) and Jbeta (13) primers were used in the PCR. The assay was immunoSEQ multiplex PCR, and TCRdb's table has in-frame clones only and misses some. The sample holds more than 100,000 clones, roughly 65% seen once. The CDR3 is 15 amino acids. Trimming stripped 8 bases from V and 1 base from J, with 15 bases between. Per the germline V gene, CDR1 is LNHDA and CDR2 is SQIVND (reference sequence). The rearrangement links TRBV19 to TRBJ1-5; D gene unclear. The material sequenced was PBMCs. This receptor was identified in a man between 35 and 55 years old in good health and CMV-seropositive. DNA of the CDR3: TGTGCCAGTGGGCTATGGTACTCGAGCAATCAGCCCCAGCATTTT. As protein: CASGLWYSSNQPQHF.